This entry concerns a single TCR beta chain. Per the authors' pipeline: Estimated nucleated cell counts came from reference gene primer amplification. Produced via immunoSEQ multiplex PCR; TCRdb's table is partial and in-frame only. V and J calls and clone size are those listed in that table; D and trimming were worked out from the DNA. The table has 200,000 to 300,000 clones, approximately 84% seen once. The sample is drawn from a study of blood T cell repertoires in COVID-19. On the study more broadly: Both acute and convalescent COVID-19 samples were obtained from the United States, Italy and Spain. T cells, B-cell-depleted T cells, or PBMCs supplied cDNA or gDNA.

The CDR3 contains 15 residues. V dropped 2 bases and J dropped 2; count of bases not matched to a gene: 5. The material sequenced was peripheral blood. The chain is built from TRBV23-1 and TRBJ1-1; 7 bases line up with TRBD1. TRBV23-1 is flagged as an ORF with uncertain function. The sequence was collected from a woman older than 75 with acute or convalescent COVID-19. CDR3 nucleotides: TGCGCCAGCAGTCAAGAGAAGGGGGCAAACACTGAAGCTTTCTTT. The encoded protein is CASSQEKGANTEAFF.